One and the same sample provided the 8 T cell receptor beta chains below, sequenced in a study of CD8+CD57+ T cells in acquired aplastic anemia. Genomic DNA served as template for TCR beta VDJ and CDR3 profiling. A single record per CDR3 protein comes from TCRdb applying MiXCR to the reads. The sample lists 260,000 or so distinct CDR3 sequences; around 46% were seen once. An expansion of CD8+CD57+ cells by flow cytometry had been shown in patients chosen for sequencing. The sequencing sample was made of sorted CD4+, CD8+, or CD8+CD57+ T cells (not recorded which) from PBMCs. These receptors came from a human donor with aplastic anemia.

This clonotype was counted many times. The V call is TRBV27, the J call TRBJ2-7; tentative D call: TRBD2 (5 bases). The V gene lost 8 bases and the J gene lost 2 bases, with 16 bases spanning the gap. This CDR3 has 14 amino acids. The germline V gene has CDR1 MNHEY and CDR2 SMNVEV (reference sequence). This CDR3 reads CASSPGSVAYEQYF. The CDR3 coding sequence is TGTGCCAGCTCTCCGGGTAGCGTAGCCTACGAGCAGTACTTC.

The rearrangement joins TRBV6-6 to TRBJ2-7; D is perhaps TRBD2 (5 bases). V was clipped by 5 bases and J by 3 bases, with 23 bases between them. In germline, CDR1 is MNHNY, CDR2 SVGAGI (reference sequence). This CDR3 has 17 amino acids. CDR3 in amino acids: CASSESKYWIGLYEQYV. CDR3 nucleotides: TGTGCCAGCAGTGAGTCCAAGTACTGGATAGGACTCTACGAGCAGTACGTC.

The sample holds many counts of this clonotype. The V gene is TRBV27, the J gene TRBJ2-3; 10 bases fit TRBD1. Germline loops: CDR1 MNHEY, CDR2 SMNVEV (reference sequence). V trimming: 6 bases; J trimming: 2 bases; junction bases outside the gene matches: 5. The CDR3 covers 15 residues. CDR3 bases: TGTGCCAGCAGCCGGGACAGGGGTGACACAGATACGCAGTATTTT. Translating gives CASSRDRGDTDTQYF.

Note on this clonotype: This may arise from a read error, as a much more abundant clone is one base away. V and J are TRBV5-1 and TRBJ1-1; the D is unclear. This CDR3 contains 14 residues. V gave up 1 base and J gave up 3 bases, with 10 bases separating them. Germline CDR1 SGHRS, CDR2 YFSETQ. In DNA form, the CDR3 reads TGCGCCAGCAGCTTGTACGGGCTGGACACTGAAGCTTTCTTT. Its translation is CASSLYGLDTEAFF.

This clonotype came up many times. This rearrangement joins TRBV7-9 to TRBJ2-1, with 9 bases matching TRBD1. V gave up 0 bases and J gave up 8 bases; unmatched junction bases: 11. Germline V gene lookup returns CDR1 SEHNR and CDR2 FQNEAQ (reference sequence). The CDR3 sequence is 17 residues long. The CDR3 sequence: CASSLAGGTGKDDEQFF. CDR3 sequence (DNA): TGTGCCAGCAGCTTAGCGGGGGGGACAGGGAAGGACGATGAGCAGTTCTTC.

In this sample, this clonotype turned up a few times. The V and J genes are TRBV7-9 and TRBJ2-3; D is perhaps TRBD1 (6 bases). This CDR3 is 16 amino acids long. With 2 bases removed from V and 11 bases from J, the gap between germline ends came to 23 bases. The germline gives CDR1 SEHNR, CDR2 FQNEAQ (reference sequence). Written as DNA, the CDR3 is TGTGCCAGCAGCTTATGGCAGGGACAAACGGGACATGAGCAGTATTTT. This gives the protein CASSLWQGQTGHEQYF.

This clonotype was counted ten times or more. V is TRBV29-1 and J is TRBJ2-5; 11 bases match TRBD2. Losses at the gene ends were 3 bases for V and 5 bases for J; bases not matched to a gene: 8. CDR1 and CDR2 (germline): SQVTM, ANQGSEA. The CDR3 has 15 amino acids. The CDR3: CSVDWLAGGWETQYF. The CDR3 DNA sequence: TGCAGCGTTGATTGGCTAGCGGGGGGTTGGGAGACCCAGTACTTC.

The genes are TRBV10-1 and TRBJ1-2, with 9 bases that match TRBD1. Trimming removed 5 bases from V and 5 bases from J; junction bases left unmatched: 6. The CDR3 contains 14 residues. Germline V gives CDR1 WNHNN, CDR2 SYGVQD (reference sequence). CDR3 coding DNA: TGCGCCAGCAGTCGGGACAGGGTAGGATATGGCTACACCTTC. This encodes CASSRDRVGYGYTF.